A selection of T cell receptor beta chains follows, all from one sample in a study of blood T cell repertoires in COVID-19. Generated by immunoSEQ multiplex PCR, the TCRdb table keeps only in-frame clones and is missing some. The sample lists 200,000 to 300,000 clones; 70% to 90% were seen once. The sample was peripheral blood. These receptors were taken from a human donor in a cohort sampled during active COVID-19. The conserved cysteine and the conserved F or W are not part of the CDR3 here.

>TRBJ2-7|TRBV13
ASSRGAGEYEQY
>TRBJ1-1|TRBV12-3/TRBV12-4
ASSWSRSTEAF
>TRBJ1-2|TRBV6-6
ASSSKTGHGYT
>TRBJ1-2|TRBV20-1
SASRSYGYT
>TRBJ2-7|TRBV7-2
ASSLFLATRAGYEQY
>TRBJ2-4|TRBV19
ASHPQGGESNIQY
>TRBJ1-5|TRBV18
ASSPLADSSQPQH
>TRBJ2-6|TRBV7-9
ASSPRARVSGANVLT
>TRBJ1-1|TRBV28
ASSWTANTEAF
>TRBJ2-7|TRBV7-3
ASSSGPVGAGNTYEQY
>TRBJ1-2|TRBV18
ASSSPGQGVRGYT
>TRBJ1-4|TRBV6-5
ATKDRGTNEKLF
>TRBJ1-6|TRBV21-1
ASSSRQGNSPLH
>TRBJ2-1|TRBV4-1
ASSLRTSGSPNEQF
>TRBJ1-2|TRBV28
ASKDRPPAGYGYT
>TRBJ2-7|TRBV18
ASSLTPAYEQY
>TRBJ2-6|TRBV7-3
ASSHITSSGANVLT
>TRBJ2-5|TRBV4-3
ASSLVDRKETQY
>TRBJ1-2|TRBV25-1
ASSDTGTWLGYT
>TRBJ1-2|TRBV28
ASTLAGASGYT
>TRBJ2-7|TRBV6-2/TRBV6-3
ASSDYSGQGTYEQY
>TRBJ1-2|TRBV24-1
ATSDRDTPREGYT
>TRBJ1-5|TRBV11-2
ASSQRGDNSNQPQH
>TRBJ2-3|TRBV24-1
ATSRTDTQY
>TRBJ2-7|TRBV10-3
AISEGLAGSIGQY
>TRBJ2-7|TRBV28
ASSLPHGGRDEQY
>TRBJ1-5|TRBV7-2
ASRGTGDSNQPQH
>TRBJ2-7|TRBV18
ASSPPGTGGLYEQY
>TRBJ2-1|TRBV5-1
ASSLGRDDNEQF
>TRBJ2-7|TRBV4-1
ASLRSGRVAEQY
>TRBJ2-7|TRBV18
ASSPPVREAGEQY
>TRBJ1-1|TRBV25-1
ASSEPGQGGTEAF
>TRBJ1-1|TRBV18
ASCPDRADTEAF
>TRBJ1-6|TRBV21-1
ASSKVSGAFSYNSPLH
>TRBJ1-2|TRBV6-2/TRBV6-3
ASSYPPQGANGYT
>TRBJ2-7|TRBV7-2
ASSLAGLASYEQY
>TRBJ1-1|TRBV10-2
ASSVGMTEIATEAF
>TRBJ2-6|TRBV7-3
ASSPRTGTVSRFSGANVLT
>TRBJ2-7|TRBV5-1
ASSFTGTSLVGEQY
>TRBJ2-7|TRBV6-1
ASSEARQGSGEQY
>TRBJ1-1|TRBV7-8
ASSPRGGAPMNTEAF
>TRBJ1-2|TRBV4-3
ASSQDTRQGDPYGYT
>TRBJ2-7|TRBV6-5
ASSYATGTYEQY
>TRBJ1-4|TRBV29-1
SSLTGDNEKLF
>TRBJ2-7|TRBV7-2
ASRVGASYEQY
>TRBJ2-7|TRBV13
ASSLGGQGTPGDEQY
>TRBJ2-7|TRBV25-1
ASKGYEQY